This T cell receptor beta chain emerged from a study of blood T cell repertoires in COVID-19. Study context: The samples span acute and convalescent COVID-19 from the United States, Italy and Spain. In each case, the material was cDNA or gDNA derived from T cells, B-cell-depleted T cells, or PBMCs.

As handled by the study authors: Estimation of nucleated cell counts relied on the amplification of reference gene primers. The data were produced by immunoSEQ multiplex PCR, yet TCRdb's version contains in-frame clones alone and is incomplete. V and J calls and clone size are those listed in that table; D and trimming were worked out from the DNA. The sample shows around 200,000 clones, roughly four fifths of them seen only once. Unmatched junction bases numbered 5, after V lost 5 bases and J lost 5 bases. CDR1 and CDR2 (germline): SNHLY, FYNNEI. The CDR3 loop spans 15 amino acids. The chain is built from TRBV2 and TRBJ2-2, with TRBD1 matching 10 bases. This clonotype was obtained from a middle-aged man with active or convalescent COVID-19. The sequencing sample was made of peripheral blood. In nucleotides, the CDR3 is TGTGCCAGCAGTTTGGACAGGGGGGAAACCGGGGAGCTGTTTTTT. This translates into CASSLDRGETGELFF.